One TCR beta chain is described in this entry. Its antigen is as yet unknown. Sampling of blood occurred at baseline, cycle 4 day 1, and cycle 7 day 1. This sample was taken from a study of OX40 agonist ivuxolimab in advanced cancers. General observations from the study: At 0.1 to 3.0 mg/kg and by week 6, CD4+ and CD8+ T cells in the blood had expanded clonally.

The V and J ends lost 8 bases and 4 bases, in that order; junction bases with no gene match: 6. Germline V lookup: CDR1 MNHEY, CDR2 SVGAGI. The CDR3 is 13 residues long. This table comes from immunoSEQ multiplex PCR, and its TCRdb copy is limited to in-frame clones, with some not included. The sample carries over 60,000 clones, around 90% recorded once. This receptor was taken from an adult with an advanced solid tumor such as melanoma, head and neck, liver or kidney cancer. Sequencing used CD4+ or CD8+ T cells sorted from blood, obtained in a trial of the OX40 agonist ivuxolimab. The chain uses TRBV6-5 and TRBJ2-3; 7 positions agree with TRBD1. In DNA form, the CDR3 reads TGTGCCAGCCGACCACAGGGGTCAGATACGCAGTATTTT. It codes for CASRPQGSDTQYF.